Here is one T cell receptor beta chain with its context. The sample belongs to a study of Ad26.COV2.S vaccination and SARS-CoV-2 variants. Study background: Within the COV1001 Ad26.COV2.S trial arm, the donor was enrolled. Ad26.COV2.S was injected intramuscularly once or twice, 56 days apart.

As for treatment: about 20 received Ad26.COV2.S at low or high dose, single or two shots; about 5 received placebo; per-sample allocation not given. It was on day 63 after the first vaccine or placebo injection that samples were taken. An Ad26 vector carrying the Wuhan-strain SARS-CoV-2 spike served as the vaccine. The CDR3 covers 14 residues. V was pared by 4 bases and J by 4 bases, with 5 bases of the junction left unmatched. Germline CDR1 is SGHTA and CDR2 is FQGNSA. Only in-frame clones appear in the TCRdb table, and some are missing; sequencing was by immunoSEQ multiplex PCR. Of about 400,000 clones in the sample, 83% are singletons; the top ten hold around 7.3%.

Sequenced material: peripheral blood, taken in a trial of Ad26.COV2.S vaccine versus placebo. This clonotype was sampled from a person aged 18 to 65 who received the Ad26.COV2.S COVID-19 vaccine or a placebo. This sequence joins TRBV7-2 and TRBJ2-7; TRBD1 matches at 9 bases. In DNA, the CDR3 is TGTGCCAGCAGCTGGGGGACAGGGACTTACGAGCAGTACTTC. It codes for CASSWGTGTYEQYF. The entire variable domain, with the rest obtained from reference TRBV7-2 and TRBJ2-7, is as follows: GAGVSQSPSNKVTEKGKDVELRCDPISGHTALYWYRQSLGQGLEFLIYFQGNSAPDKSGLPSDRFSAERTGGSVSTLTIQRTQQEDSAVYLCASSWGTGTYEQYFGPGTRLTVT.